Shown below are 16 T cell receptor beta chains from a single sample sequenced in a study of blood T cell repertoires in COVID-19. Only in-frame clones appear in the TCRdb table, and some are missing; sequencing was by immunoSEQ multiplex PCR. The sample records roughly 140,000 clones, about 82% being singletons. Sequencing input: peripheral blood. All receptors derive from a middle-aged woman with active or convalescent COVID-19.

This chain uses TRBV3-1 (or the pseudogene TRBV3-2) with TRBJ1-1; D is uncertain. V was clipped by 1 base and J by 10 bases, with 13 bases between them. Germline values: CDR1 LGHDT, CDR2 YNNKEL (reference sequence). The CDR3 is made up of 13 amino acids. CDR3 amino acids: CASSQAHSGGAFF. CDR3 nucleotide sequence: TGTGCCAGCAGCCAAGCCCACAGTGGAGGAGCTTTCTTT.

CDR3: CASSPREAPGPQHF. CDR3 nucleotides: TGTGCCAGTAGTCCGCGAGAAGCGCCGGGGCCCCAGCATTTT. This chain links TRBV19 with TRBJ1-5; D remains unclear. The CDR3 has 14 amino acids. The V end was cut by 5 bases, the J end by 9 bases, with 17 bases between. CDR1 and CDR2 from the germline V gene are LNHDA and SQIVND (reference sequence).

The CDR3 sequence: CASLGGRDGYTF. CDR3 in DNA: TGTGCCAGCCTCGGGGGTCGGGACGGCTACACCTTC. The chain has TRBV6-5 and TRBJ1-2, with a weak D call TRBD1 (5 bases). The CDR3 contains 12 residues. The V end was cut by 8 bases, the J end by 8 bases, with 15 bases between. CDR1 and CDR2 (germline): MNHEY, SVGAGI.

This clone was seen a single time. V usage is TRBV28 and J usage is TRBJ1-3, with 7 bases identical to TRBD1. Per germline, CDR1 MDHEN and CDR2 SYDVKM. The CDR3 covers 15 residues. The ends lost 5 bases at V and 1 base at J; junction bases unmatched: 5. CDR3 sequence: CASSTGAWSGNTIYF. CDR3 coding DNA: TGTGCCAGCAGTACAGGGGCTTGGTCTGGAAACACCATATATTTT.

The chain employs TRBV18 and TRBJ2-2, with D unresolved. V was trimmed by 1 base and J by 2 bases, leaving 5 bases between them. Germline-derived CDR1 and CDR2 are KGHSH and LQKENI. This CDR3 is built from 14 residues. CDR3 sequence: CASSPLPNTGELFF. The CDR3 DNA reads TGTGCCAGCTCACCACTCCCTAACACCGGGGAGCTGTTTTTT.

The chain has TRBV28 and TRBJ2-7; 7 positions match TRBD1. Trimming cost V 6 bases and J 0 bases; bases outside gene matches: 14. The V gene's germline CDR1 is MDHEN and CDR2 SYDVKM. CDR3 length: 17 residues. DNA for the CDR3: TGTGCCAGCAGACCACAAAGGGACAGTTGGAGCTCCTACGAGCAGTACTTC. This codes for CASRPQRDSWSSYEQYF. The full variable domain, with the rest looked up from reference TRBV28 and TRBJ2-7, is DVKVTQSSRYLVKRTGEKVFLECVQDMDHENMFWYRQDPGLGLRLIYFSYDVKMKEKGDIPEGYSVSREKKERFSLILESASTNQTSMYLCASRPQRDSWSSYEQYFGPGTRLTVT.

This chain links TRBV28 with TRBJ1-2, with a tentative D call TRBD1 (5 bases). CDR3 length: 14 amino acids. V dropped 5 bases and J dropped 4 bases, with 14 bases sitting between them. Per germline, CDR1 MDHEN and CDR2 SYDVKM. The DNA of the CDR3 is TGTGCCAGCAGTCATCACGACAGTGCCTATGGCTACACCTTC. Its translation: CASSHHDSAYGYTF.

The chain recombines TRBV3-1 (or the pseudogene TRBV3-2) with TRBJ2-7; 8 bases are shared with TRBD2. CDR1 and CDR2 from the germline V gene are LGHDT and YNNKEL (reference sequence). With V trimmed by 2 bases and J by 3 bases, 3 bases remained unmatched. The CDR3 contains 14 residues. The CDR3 sequence is CASSQSGGSYEQYF. The CDR3 DNA reads as TGTGCCAGCAGCCAATCGGGAGGGAGCTACGAGCAGTACTTC.

There are a few counts of this clone. The chain has TRBV2 and TRBJ1-1; 8 bases fit TRBD1. Germline V gene data show CDR1 as SNHLY and CDR2 as FYNNEI. The CDR3 loop spans 15 amino acids. V lost 5 bases, J lost 5 bases, and 10 bases stayed unmatched. In DNA, the CDR3 is TGTGCCAGCAGTCTTATGACAGGGGTAGCAACTGAAGCTTTCTTT. Translating gives CASSLMTGVATEAFF.

The genes are TRBV15 and TRBJ2-1, with D maybe TRBD2 (6 bases). The V end was cut by 0 bases, the J end by 3 bases, with 18 bases between. The germline V gene has CDR1 LNHNV and CDR2 YYDKDF (reference sequence). The CDR3 has 18 amino acids. CDR3 coding DNA: TGTGCCACCAGCAGAGATTTAGGGTTCCGGGAGAGCTACAATGAGCAGTTCTTC. Translating gives CATSRDLGFRESYNEQFF.

This chain connects TRBV7-9 to TRBJ1-2; no definite D call. CDR3 length: 12 residues. V shed 4 bases and J shed 8 bases, with 11 bases lying between them. CDR1 and CDR2 (germline): SEHNR, FQNEAQ (reference sequence). CDR3 protein: CASSSPRLGYTF. The CDR3 DNA reads TGTGCCAGCAGCTCGCCCCGGTTGGGCTACACCTTC.

The table lists this clone with a few counts. The chain combines TRBV4-2 with TRBJ2-5; the match to TRBD2 covers 13 bases. In germline, CDR1 is LGHNA, CDR2 YNFKEQ. V lost 4 bases to trimming and J lost 5 bases; unmatched junction nucleotides: 4. The CDR3 is 15 residues long. The CDR3 reads CASSPTSGGAETQYF. CDR3 coding DNA: TGTGCCAGCAGCCCTACTAGCGGGGGGGCGGAGACCCAGTACTTC.

The chain is built from TRBV4-1 and TRBJ1-4, with 9 bases lining up with TRBD1. Germline V CDR1 and CDR2: MGHRA, YSYEKL. This CDR3 has 15 amino acids. The V gene end was trimmed by 2 bases and the J gene end by 8 bases; junction bases not matched to a gene: 6. This CDR3 is CASSQSGTGKEKLFF. DNA for the CDR3: TGCGCCAGCAGCCAATCCGGGACAGGGAAGGAAAAACTGTTTTTT.

The gene calls are TRBV30 and TRBJ1-3, with D perhaps matching TRBD1 (6 bases). This CDR3 has 13 amino acids. The ends were cut back, 3 bases at V and 4 bases at J, with 10 bases in the middle. The germline V gene encodes CDR1 GTSNPN and CDR2 SVGIG (reference sequence). The CDR3 bases are TGTGCCTGGAGCGGGGGGGCAGGAAACACCATATATTTT. Translating it yields CAWSGGAGNTIYF.

In its sample, this clone was seen a few times. This chain connects TRBV10-3 to TRBJ1-2, with 9 bases that match TRBD1. After removal of 0 bases from V and 7 bases from J, the junction contained 9 bases not matched to a gene. This CDR3 contains 16 residues. Germline V CDR1 and CDR2: ENHRY, SYGVKD. The chain's CDR3 is CAISESWWDRVSGYTF. CDR3 DNA: TGTGCCATCAGTGAGTCGTGGTGGGACAGGGTCTCTGGCTACACCTTC.

In nucleotides, the CDR3 is TGTGCCAGTAAGCTAGCGCTCGGGGACTATGGCTACACCTTC. Translation: CASKLALGDYGYTF. The V and J genes are TRBV19 and TRBJ1-2; D gene ambiguous. Trimming stripped 7 bases from V and 3 bases from J, with 15 bases between. From germline, CDR1 is LNHDA and CDR2 SQIVND (reference sequence). CDR3 length equals 14 residues.